The 14 T cell receptor beta chains listed next were all sequenced from one sample in a study of OX40 agonist ivuxolimab in advanced cancers. Data came from immunoSEQ multiplex PCR; TCRdb stores just in-frame clones and leaves some out. The sample holds about 58,000 clones, roughly 77% seen once. This material consisted of CD4+ or CD8+ T cells sorted from blood, taken in a trial of the OX40 agonist ivuxolimab. These receptors came from an adult with an advanced solid tumor such as melanoma, head and neck, liver or kidney cancer.

This chain uses TRBV11-2 with TRBJ1-5, with TRBD1 matching over 7 bases. V gave up 0 bases and J gave up 10 bases; unmatched junction bases: 6. The germline V gene has CDR1 SGHAT and CDR2 FQNNGV. The CDR3 spans 14 residues. CDR3 bases: TGTGCCAGCAGCTTAGATGGACAGGTCTCACCCCAGCATTTT. Protein: CASSLDGQVSPQHF.

The chain is built from TRBV19 and TRBJ2-5; no definite D call. Germline V gives CDR1 LNHDA, CDR2 SQIVND (reference sequence). The CDR3 spans 11 residues. The V gene lost 5 bases and the J gene lost 4 bases, with 5 bases spanning the gap. The CDR3 region has the DNA TGTGCCAGTAGTGCCAGAGAGACCCAGTACTTC. Its translation: CASSARETQYF.

The rearrangement links TRBV6-1 to TRBJ1-4; 7 positions agree with TRBD1. J was trimmed by 5 bases and V by 1 base; bases with no gene match: 4. The CDR3 consists of 15 residues. CDR1 is MNHNS, CDR2 SASEGT, per germline. The CDR3 DNA reads as TGTGCCAGCAGTGAAGTCGGAGGGGGCAATGAAAAACTGTTTTTT. Protein: CASSEVGGGNEKLFF.

This clone was observed a single time. V gene TRBV5-4 combines with J gene TRBJ2-2; the match to TRBD1 covers 7 bases. The CDR3 length is 15 residues. Germline CDR1 SGHNT, CDR2 YYREEE (reference sequence). V dropped 5 bases and J dropped 6; count of bases not matched to a gene: 10. The CDR3 loop reads CASRFGTARSGELFF. DNA of the CDR3: TGTGCCAGCAGGTTCGGGACAGCCCGCTCCGGGGAGCTGTTTTTT.

V and J are TRBV28 and TRBJ2-3, with a tentative D call TRBD1 (6 bases). CDR3 size: 13 residues. CDR1 and CDR2 (germline): MDHEN, SYDVKM. V lost 5 bases, J lost 7 bases, and 13 bases lay in between. CDR3 amino acids: CASSAPGQNTQYF. In DNA, the CDR3 is TGTGCCAGCAGTGCCCCAGGACAGAATACGCAGTATTTT.

V gene TRBV20-1 combines with J gene TRBJ1-2; TRBD1 might be the D (5 bases). The germline CDR1 and CDR2 sequences are DFQATT and SNEGSKA (reference sequence). This CDR3 contains 11 residues. V was trimmed by 4 bases and J by 10 bases, leaving 13 bases between them. DNA of the CDR3: TGCAGTGCTACCTTTGAGACAGCCTACACCTTC. This sequence encodes CSATFETAYTF.

The rearrangement links TRBV4-1 to TRBJ2-1, with 10 bases aligning to TRBD2. This CDR3 region has 16 residues. V lost 0 bases to trimming and J lost 3 bases; unmatched junction nucleotides: 2. Germline CDR1 reads MGHRA; CDR2 reads YSYEKL. The CDR3 DNA reads TGCGCCAGCAGCCAAGATGCTAGCGGGGGCTACAATGAGCAGTTCTTC. Translation gives CASSQDASGGYNEQFF.

This clone has more than one count but fewer than ten. The V and J genes are TRBV2 and TRBJ1-6; no clear D. Germline V gene lookup returns CDR1 SNHLY and CDR2 FYNNEI. Trimming removed 6 bases at V and 8 bases at J, with 8 bases between. The CDR3 spans 12 residues. The CDR3 DNA reads TGTGCCAGCAGATATTGGGATTCACCCCTCCACTTT. As protein: CASRYWDSPLHF.

With respect to this clone: The junction shows a germline mismatch at one end, possibly a read error. The chain uses TRBV6-8 and TRBJ1-5; the D gene is possibly TRBD1 (5 bases). There are 14 residues in the CDR3. Germline CDR1 and CDR2: MNHGY and SAAAGT. CDR3 sequence: CASSRQGGNQPQHF. Written as DNA, the CDR3 is TGCGCCAGCAGCCGCCAGGGAGGCAATCAGCCCCAGCATTTT.

In this sample, this clone turned up once. The V and J genes are TRBV5-5 and TRBJ1-4; D call uncertain. This CDR3 region has 13 residues. Looked up from germline, CDR1 is SGHKS and CDR2 is YYEKEE (reference sequence). Trimming removed 2 bases from V and 8 bases from J, with 10 bases in between. The CDR3 loop reads CASSFNGREKLFF. The CDR3 DNA reads as TGTGCCAGCAGCTTTAACGGCCGCGAAAAACTGTTTTTT.

The chain is built from TRBV5-1 and TRBJ2-3; D perhaps matches TRBD1 (5 bases). The V end was cut by 0 bases, the J end by 3 bases, with 8 bases between. Germline V gene data show CDR1 as SGHRS and CDR2 as YFSETQ. CDR3 size: 14 residues. This chain's CDR3 is CASSLDRPTDTQYF. The DNA for the CDR3 is TGCGCCAGCAGCTTGGACAGGCCTACAGATACGCAGTATTTT.

In regard to this clone: Additional DNA sequences in this sample encode the identical CDR3. This chain links TRBV4-1 with TRBJ1-6; D not resolved. This CDR3 spans 15 amino acids. V was cut by 1 base and J by 7 bases, with 11 bases left in between. CDR1 MGHRA and CDR2 YSYEKL come from the germline V gene. CDR3 sequence (DNA): TGCGCCAGCAGCCAAGTACGGGGAGGAAATTCACCCCTCCACTTT. The encoded protein is CASSQVRGGNSPLHF.

The gene calls are TRBV5-4 and TRBJ2-7; 13 bases are a match to TRBD2. Trimming removed 0 bases from V and 2 bases from J; junction bases left unmatched: 2. This CDR3 is built from 16 residues. Germline CDR1 reads SGHNT; CDR2 reads YYREEE (reference sequence). Here the CDR3 reads CASSLAGTSGAYEQYF. The CDR3 DNA sequence: TGTGCCAGCAGCTTGGCTGGGACTAGCGGGGCCTACGAGCAGTACTTC.

Sample share makes this clone medium-sized (0.01 to 0.1%). The junction departs from the called germline gene at one end, perhaps through a read error. This chain links TRBV6-1 with TRBJ2-7; TRBD1 matches at 9 bases. Germline-derived CDR1 and CDR2 are MNHNS and SASEGT. The CDR3 totals 12 residues. CDR3 protein: CASKDRGWALLF. The CDR3, as DNA: TGTGCCAGCAAGGACAGGGGTTGGGCACTCCTCTTC.